The clone carrying this T cell receptor beta chain occurred many times. The sample originates from a study of blood T cell repertoires in COVID-19. Study-wide context: Spain, Italy and the United States supplied samples that represented acute and convalescent COVID-19. Sample material is recorded as cDNA or gDNA derived from T cells, B-cell-depleted T cells, or PBMCs.

This CDR3 has 14 amino acids. Looked up from germline, CDR1 is SEHNR and CDR2 is FQNEAQ (reference sequence). Losses at the gene ends were 5 bases for V and 5 bases for J; bases not matched to a gene: 7. Original processing notes: Researchers report that nucleated cell counts were estimated from reference gene primer amplification. Some clones are missing from TCRdb's copy, which holds only in-frame ones; the method was immunoSEQ multiplex PCR. V, J and clone size reflect that table, while D and trimming were determined from the DNA. Here the sample spans about 160,000 clones, about 86% being singletons.

This clonotype was sampled from an elderly woman with acute or convalescent COVID-19. The chain joins TRBV7-9 to TRBJ2-5; TRBD2 matches 8 bases. Sequences were obtained from peripheral blood. This chain's CDR3 is CASSRGLDKETQYF. The CDR3 bases are TGTGCCAGCAGCCGGGGACTAGATAAGGAGACCCAGTACTTC.